This is a list of T cell receptor beta chains from one sample in a study of glioma-infiltrating T cells. TCRdb reanalysed the multiplex PCR reads using MiXCR and keeps one entry per CDR3 protein. The data show more than 100,000 distinct CDR3 sequences, roughly 30% seen once. Sequencing was carried out using glioma tissue, nonneoplastic brain tissue, or PBMCs (not recorded which). These receptors originate from a human donor with low-grade glioma or glioblastoma, undergoing nonglioma brain surgery, or in good health (not recorded which). Both conserved end residues are part of each CDR3.

v_call,j_call,cdr3_aa
TRBV5-6,TRBJ2-1,CASSQTGGNEQFF
TRBV29-1,TRBJ2-3,CIAGGGPDTQYF
TRBV12-3/TRBV12-4,TRBJ1-2,CASSVNPDYGYTF
TRBV20-1,TRBJ2-7,CSARDSRRVSNNEQYF
TRBV28,TRBJ2-6,CASSLRGQGAGSSGANVLTF
TRBV10-3,TRBJ1-1,CAISADGAHRNEAFF
TRBV6-1,TRBJ1-1,CASSQDQNTEAFF
TRBV13,TRBJ2-2,CASSGRVETGELFF
TRBV6-1,TRBJ2-1,CASLLYSGGGNEQFF
TRBV6-5,TRBJ1-6,CASSLRRVSGNSPLQF
TRBV4-3,TRBJ2-1,CASSQDAFGFYNEQFF
TRBV5-1,TRBJ2-5,CASSQYLSQETQYF
TRBV6-1,TRBJ2-1,CASSRIDSWASPNEQFF
TRBV7-3,TRBJ2-7,CASSLKAVGGRSYEQYF
TRBV6-2/TRBV6-3,TRBJ2-7,CASSQASEQYF
TRBV3-1,TRBJ2-3,CASSHGLAGSTDTQYF
TRBV20-1,TRBJ2-7,CSAEGQGKAYEQYF
TRBV6-1,TRBJ2-1,CASSEPGQITNEQFF
TRBV20-1,TRBJ2-1,CSAEDRGTSYNEQFF
TRBV2,TRBJ1-5,CASSDRGHQPQHF
TRBV7-2,TRBJ2-7,CASSKGGGTYEQYF
TRBV27,TRBJ2-7,CASSRDSTYEQYF
TRBV29-1,TRBJ2-1,CSVEGGGNEQFF
TRBV29-1,TRBJ2-7,CSAKTGRVAYEQYF
TRBV4-2,TRBJ2-1,CASSRAGGVTNEQFF
TRBV6-1,TRBJ1-2,CASSLTIDYGYTF
TRBV7-2,TRBJ1-1,CASSYSGVTEAFF
TRBV12-3/TRBV12-4,TRBJ2-1,CASKLAGLGHNEQFF
TRBV27,TRBJ1-1,CASSLSFGGAAFF
TRBV27,TRBJ2-3,CASSPARTRTDTQYF
TRBV5-1,TRBJ1-1,CASSLAVIIGNTEAFF
TRBV20-1,TRBJ1-2,CSARENRGNDGYTF
TRBV7-2,TRBJ2-1,CASSLVGGLDEQFF
TRBV11-2,TRBJ1-1,CASSPLFSSTEAFF
TRBV29-1,TRBJ1-4,CSVRTGEKLFF
TRBV7-6,TRBJ2-7,CASSNRGQGENEQYF
TRBV5-1,TRBJ2-7,CASSLERQYEQCF
TRBV9,TRBJ2-3,CASSVAGSTDTQYF
TRBV7-8,TRBJ2-7,CASSLNRGPTYEQYF
TRBV4-3,TRBJ2-7,CASSQESGLSYEQYF
TRBV18,TRBJ2-3,CASSPPGRLAVDTQYF
TRBV6-1,TRBJ2-3,CASRDRDTDTQYF
TRBV7-8,TRBJ2-3,CASSLVAGARTDTQYF
TRBV3-1,TRBJ1-3,CASSQKVTIYF
TRBV2,TRBJ1-5,CASSGRVSNQPQHF
TRBV3-1,TRBJ2-3,CASSQASTGDTQYF
TRBV10-2,TRBJ2-3,CASSDSGVAPTDTQYF
TRBV7-3,TRBJ1-1,CASSRDSGTEAFF
TRBV28,TRBJ2-1,CASSPHLIEQSF
TRBV3-1,TRBJ2-7,CASSQDSTGVSYEQYF
TRBV28,TRBJ1-1,CASSIRGPNTEAFF
TRBV27,TRBJ2-7,CASSFGPYSYEQYF
TRBV7-2,TRBJ2-1,CASSLTGKSSYNEQFF
TRBV28,TRBJ1-1,CASSSGIASWNTEAFF